Listed below are T cell receptor beta chains from one sample, sequenced in a study of shared clonotypes between healthy human individuals. Produced via immunoSEQ multiplex PCR; TCRdb's table is partial and in-frame only. The top ten clones hold 12% of a sample with 550,000 to 600,000 clones, roughly four fifths of them seen once. Sequenced input: PBMCs. Receptors were obtained from a woman in her thirties or forties in good health. Some clones in this sample may be carry-over from other donors' samples. Both conserved end residues are part of each CDR3. The order of the fields is V gene, J gene, D gene, clone size, CDR3 DNA, CDR3 protein. The D gene is left open where the match is weak. Expanded clones are given a class, and other clones once, few, many or no size at all.

TRBV4-2	TRBJ2-2	.	.	TGTGCCAGCAGCCAAGAGATCTGGGGGCGGGCCGGGGAGCTGTTTTTT	CASSQEIWGRAGELFF
TRBV18	TRBJ1-2	.	.	TGCGCTAGCTCACTAGACAACTATGGCTACACCTTC	CASSLDNYGYTF
TRBV5-1	TRBJ1-1	TRBD1	.	TGCGCCAGCAGGATGACAGGGGAGAACACTGAAGCTTTCTTT	CASRMTGENTEAFF
TRBV7-3	TRBJ2-2	.	.	TGTGCTAGCAGCTTATTTACAGGGCATGTCGGGGAGCTGTTTTTT	CASSLFTGHVGELFF
TRBV5-1	TRBJ2-5	.	.	TGCGCCAGCAGCCTAGTGCAAGAGACCCAGTACTTC	CASSLVQETQYF
TRBV25-1	TRBJ2-3	TRBD2	.	TGTGCCAGCACCCTAGCGGGAGCAGATACGCAGTATTTT	CASTLAGADTQYF
TRBV7-9	TRBJ1-1	.	once	TGTGCCAGCAGCCGAGACGTCTCAGACACTGAAGCTTTCTTT	CASSRDVSDTEAFF
TRBV5-5	TRBJ2-7	TRBD1	.	TGTGCCAGCAGCTCCTCCGGGACAGGGGTATCCTACGAGCAGTACTTC	CASSSSGTGVSYEQYF
TRBV18	TRBJ2-7	.	.	TGTGCCAGCTCACCCCCGGGTCTAGCGAGATCCTACGAGCAGTACTTC	CASSPPGLARSYEQYF
TRBV7-2	TRBJ2-3	TRBD1	.	TGTGCCAGCAGCTTAATGGGACAGAGCGAATCAGATACGCAGTATTTT	CASSLMGQSESDTQYF
TRBV29-1	TRBJ2-1	TRBD2	.	TGCAGCGTTGAAAAGACTAGCGGGAGAAGGGGGCGACAGTTCTTC	CSVEKTSGRRGRQFF
TRBV5-4	TRBJ2-7	TRBD2	.	TGTGCCAGCAGCAAGGGGACTAGCGGCTACGAGCAGTACTTC	CASSKGTSGYEQYF
TRBV30	TRBJ2-3	TRBD1	.	TGTGCCTGGAGTTTGGGGGCAGGGGGCTATCCTAGCACAGATACGCAGTATTTT	CAWSLGAGGYPSTDTQYF
TRBV30	TRBJ1-2	TRBD1	.	TGTGCCTGGAGTGGGCAGGGGGTCGGCTACACCTTC	CAWSGQGVGYTF
TRBV25-1	TRBJ2-7	TRBD2	.	TGTGCCAGCAGACTAGCGGGAGGCGACGAGCAGTACTTC	CASRLAGGDEQYF
TRBV5-1	TRBJ2-1	TRBD2	.	TGCGCCAGCAGCTCACTAGCGGCCGGGTCCTACAATGAGCAGTTCTTC	CASSSLAAGSYNEQFF
TRBV6-1	TRBJ2-3	.	.	TGTGCCAGCAGGGCTCTGCGGGGGCCCACAGATACGCAGTATTTT	CASRALRGPTDTQYF
TRBV20-1	TRBJ2-1	.	.	TGCAGTGCTACCGGGAGTGGTGAGCAGTTCTTC	CSATGSGEQFF
TRBV28	TRBJ2-7	.	.	TGTGCCAGCACCCAAGTGGGGGTGAGAACGGAAAGCTCCTACGAGCAGTACTTC	CASTQVGVRTESSYEQYF
TRBV7-2	TRBJ1-2	.	.	TGTGCCAGCAGCTTAGCGCGAGCAGGGGATGGCTACACCTTC	CASSLARAGDGYTF
TRBV7-9	TRBJ2-6	.	.	TGTGCCAGCAGCTCCAACATCCGCTCTGGGGCCAACGTCCTGACTTTC	CASSSNIRSGANVLTF
TRBV7-6	TRBJ2-2	.	.	TGTGCCAGTGGGAGCCCCGGGGAGCTGTTTTTT	CASGSPGELFF